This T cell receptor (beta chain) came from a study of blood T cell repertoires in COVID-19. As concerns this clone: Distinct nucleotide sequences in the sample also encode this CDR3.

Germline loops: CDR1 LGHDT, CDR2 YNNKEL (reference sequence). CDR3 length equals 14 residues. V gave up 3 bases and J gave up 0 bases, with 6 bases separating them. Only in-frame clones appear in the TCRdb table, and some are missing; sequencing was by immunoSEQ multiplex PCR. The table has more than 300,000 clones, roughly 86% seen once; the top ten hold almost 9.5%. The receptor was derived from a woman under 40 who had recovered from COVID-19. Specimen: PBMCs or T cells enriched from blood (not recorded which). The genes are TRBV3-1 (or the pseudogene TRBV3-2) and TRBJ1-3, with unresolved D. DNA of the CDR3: TGTGCCAGCAGCCAGGGGAGCTCTGGAAACACCATATATTTT. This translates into CASSQGSSGNTIYF.